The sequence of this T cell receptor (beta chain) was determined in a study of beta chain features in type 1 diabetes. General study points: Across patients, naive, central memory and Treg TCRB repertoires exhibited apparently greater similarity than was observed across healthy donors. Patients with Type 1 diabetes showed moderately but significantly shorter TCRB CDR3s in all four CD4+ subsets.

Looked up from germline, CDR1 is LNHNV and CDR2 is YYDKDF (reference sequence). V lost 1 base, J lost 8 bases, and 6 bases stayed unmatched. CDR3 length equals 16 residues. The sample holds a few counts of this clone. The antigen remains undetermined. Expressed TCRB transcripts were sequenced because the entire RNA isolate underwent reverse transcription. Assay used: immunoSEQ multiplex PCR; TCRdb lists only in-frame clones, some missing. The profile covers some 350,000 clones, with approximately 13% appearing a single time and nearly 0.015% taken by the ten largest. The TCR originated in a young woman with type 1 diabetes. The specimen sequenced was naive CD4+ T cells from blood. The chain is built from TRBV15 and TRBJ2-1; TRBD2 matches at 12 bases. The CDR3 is CATSRARLAGVHEQFF. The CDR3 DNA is TGTGCCACCAGCAGAGCCCGACTAGCGGGAGTACATGAGCAGTTCTTC.